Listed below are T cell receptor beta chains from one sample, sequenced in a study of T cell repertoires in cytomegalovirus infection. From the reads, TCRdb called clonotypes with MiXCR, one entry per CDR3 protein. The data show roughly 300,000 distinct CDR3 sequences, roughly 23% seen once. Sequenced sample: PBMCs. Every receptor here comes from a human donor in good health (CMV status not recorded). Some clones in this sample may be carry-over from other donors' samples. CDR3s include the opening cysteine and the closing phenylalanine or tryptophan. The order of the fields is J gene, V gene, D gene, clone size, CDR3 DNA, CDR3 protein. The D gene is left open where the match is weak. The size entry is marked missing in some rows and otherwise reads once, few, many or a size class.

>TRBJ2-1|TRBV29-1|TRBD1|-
TGCAGCGTTGAAGGGACAGGGAAGGGGAGCTCCTACAATGAGCAGTTCTTC
CSVEGTGKGSSYNEQFF
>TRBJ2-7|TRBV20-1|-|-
TGCAGTGCTAATGTACCGGGGACCTACGAGCAGTACTTC
CSANVPGTYEQYF
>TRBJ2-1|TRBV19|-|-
TGTGCCAGTAGTATAGACGTGCCCTACAATGAGCAGTTCTTC
CASSIDVPYNEQFF
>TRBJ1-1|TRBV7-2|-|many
TGTGCCAGCAGCTTAGCGGAACGGTTGAACACTGAAGCTTTCTTT
CASSLAERLNTEAFF
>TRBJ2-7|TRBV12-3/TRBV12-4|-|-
TGTGCCAGCAGTTTAGGCCGCAGGAGCCGGCCCGAGCAGTACTTC
CASSLGRRSRPEQYF
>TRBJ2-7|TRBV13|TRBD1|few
TGTGCCAGCAGCTCGACAGGGACAGGGGGCGAGCAGTACTTC
CASSSTGTGGEQYF
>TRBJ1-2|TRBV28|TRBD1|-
TGTGCCAGCAGTTTGTCGACAGGGGCTGGCTACACCTTC
CASSLSTGAGYTF
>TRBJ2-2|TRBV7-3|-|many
TGTGCCAGCAGCCTAGCCCTAGCCGGGGAGCTGTTTTTT
CASSLALAGELFF
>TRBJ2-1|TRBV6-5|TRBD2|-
TGTGCCAGCAGACGGACTAGCGGGAGATCCTACAATGAGCAGTTCTTC
CASRRTSGRSYNEQFF
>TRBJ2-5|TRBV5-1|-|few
TGCGCCAGCAGCCTGGGATTGGGGACACGTCAAGAGACCCAGTACTTC
CASSLGLGTRQETQYF
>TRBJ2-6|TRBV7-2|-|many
TGTGCCAGCAGCCGTACGGACGGTCCCTCTGGGGCCAACGTCCTGACTTTC
CASSRTDGPSGANVLTF
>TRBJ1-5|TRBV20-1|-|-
TGCAGTGCCACGCCGGGACAAACAAATCAGCCCCAGCATTTT
CSATPGQTNQPQHF
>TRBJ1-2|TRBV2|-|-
TGTGCCAGCACGATGGACGCGGACTATGGCTACACCTTC
CASTMDADYGYTF
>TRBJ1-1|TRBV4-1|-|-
TGCGCCAGCAGCCATGAGGTTGGGCGGAACACTGAAGCTTTCTTT
CASSHEVGRNTEAFF
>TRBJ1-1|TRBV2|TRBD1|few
TGTGCCAGCAGTGAGTCCACAGGGGCAGGCACTGAAGCTTTCTTT
CASSESTGAGTEAFF
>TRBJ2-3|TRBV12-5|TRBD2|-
TGTGCTAGTGGTCGTAGCGGGGGAGGCACAGATACGCAGTATTTT
CASGRSGGGTDTQYF